The 10 T cell receptor beta chains listed next were all sequenced from one sample in a study of T cell responses to AZD1222 COVID-19 vaccine. Sequencing was performed with immunoSEQ multiplex PCR; in TCRdb, only in-frame clones are kept and a portion is missing. The repertoire holds about 150,000 clones, approximately 92% seen once, with approximately 6.5% in the top ten. Sequenced here: peripheral blood, sampled 28 days after the second AZD1222 dose. These receptors came from an adult who received the AZD1222 COVID-19 vaccine.

The chain has TRBV4-1 and TRBJ1-2; no definite D call. Trimming stripped 1 base from V and 0 bases from J, with 9 bases between. From germline, CDR1 is MGHRA and CDR2 YSYEKL. CDR3 size: 15 residues. The CDR3 nucleotides read TGCGCCAGCAGCCAAGTCGACAATCCTAACTATGGCTACACCTTC. Its protein is CASSQVDNPNYGYTF.

The rearrangement joins TRBV19 to TRBJ2-1; D unclear. V was trimmed by 4 bases and J by 3 bases, leaving 7 bases between them. Germline-derived CDR1 and CDR2 are LNHDA and SQIVND (reference sequence). The CDR3 is made up of 13 amino acids. Here the CDR3 reads CASSNAHYNEQFF. Written as DNA, the CDR3 is TGTGCCAGTAGTAACGCACACTACAATGAGCAGTTCTTC.

This clone has only one observation. The V and J genes are TRBV6-6 and TRBJ1-1, with 8 bases aligning to TRBD1. J was trimmed by 5 bases and V by 5 bases; bases with no gene match: 4. The CDR3 is 13 amino acids. Per the germline V gene, CDR1 is MNHNY and CDR2 is SVGAGI (reference sequence). The DNA for the CDR3 is TGTGCCAGCAGTCCACAGGGGGGAACTGAAGCTTTCTTT. Residues: CASSPQGGTEAFF.

The chain joins TRBV5-1 to TRBJ2-5; D perhaps matches TRBD1 (6 bases). Trimming took 2 bases from V and 3 from J, leaving 11 bases between them. This CDR3 spans 14 amino acids. The germline V gene encodes CDR1 SGHRS and CDR2 YFSETQ. In DNA form, the CDR3 reads TGCGCCAGCAGCTTATGGACAGTTAAAGAGACCCAGTACTTC. Its protein product is CASSLWTVKETQYF.

This chain joins TRBV5-1 and TRBJ1-2, with TRBD1 identical over 11 bases. CDR1 and CDR2 (germline): SGHRS, YFSETQ. J was trimmed by 7 bases and V by 4 bases; bases with no gene match: 12. The CDR3 has 16 amino acids. CDR3 sequence (DNA): TGCGCCAGCAGCCCCGGACAGGGGGCTTACGTCGGTGGCTACACCTTC. Translation: CASSPGQGAYVGGYTF. The full variable domain, rest sourced from reference TRBV5-1 and TRBJ1-2, is KAGVTQTPRYLIKTRGQQVTLSCSPISGHRSVSWYQQTPGQGLQFLFEYFSETQRNKGNFPGRFSGRQFSNSRSEMNVSTLELGDSALYLCASSPGQGAYVGGYTFGSGTRLTVV.

The chain combines TRBV6-4 with TRBJ1-6, with D possibly TRBD1 on 6 matching bases. CDR1 is MRHNA and CDR2 is SNTAGT in the germline V gene. The CDR3 runs to 14 residues. V lost 4 bases to trimming and J lost 7 bases, with 11 bases between them. CDR3: CASSADRVNSPLHF. The CDR3 nucleotides are TGTGCCAGCAGTGCGGACAGAGTAAATTCACCCCTCCACTTT.

The V gene is TRBV23-1, the J gene TRBJ1-6; 8 positions agree with TRBD1. Being an ORF, TRBV23-1 has a function that is uncertain. After removal of 4 bases from V and 9 bases from J, the junction contained 14 bases not matched to a gene. The CDR3 length is 17 residues. DNA for the CDR3: TGCGCCAGCAGTCCTCCGGACAGGGCGTCAGGTACTTCACCCCTCCACTTT. Amino acids: CASSPPDRASGTSPLHF.

This clone was seen a single time. The rearrangement uses TRBV7-2 and TRBJ2-1; D may be TRBD2 (7 bases). V lost 1 base to trimming and J lost 9 bases, with 22 bases between them. The germline V gene encodes CDR1 SGHTA and CDR2 FQGNSA. This CDR3 contains 17 residues. CDR3 DNA sequence: TGTGCCAGCAGCTTAGGTGTCATCCGGGGGGCCGGCGGTGAGCAGTTCTTC. It translates to CASSLGVIRGAGGEQFF.

The V call is TRBV18, the J call TRBJ1-5; no clear D. CDR1 and CDR2 from the germline V gene are KGHSH and LQKENI. V was cut by 5 bases and J by 0 bases, with 11 bases left in between. This CDR3 contains 15 residues. DNA for the CDR3: TGTGCCAGCTCAAGAGGCCCTGCTAGCAATCAGCCCCAGCATTTT. It yields the protein CASSRGPASNQPQHF.

This chain joins TRBV3-1 (or the pseudogene TRBV3-2) and TRBJ1-5; 7 bases line up with TRBD1. The CDR3 contains 15 residues. V dropped 0 bases and J dropped 4; count of bases not matched to a gene: 3. Germline CDR1 is LGHDT and CDR2 is YNNKEL (reference sequence). CDR3 in amino acids: CASSQDAGGNQPQHF. The CDR3 DNA reads as TGTGCCAGCAGCCAAGATGCAGGGGGAAATCAGCCCCAGCATTTT.